The rows below give T cell receptor beta chains drawn from one sample of a study of cytotoxic CD8 clonotypes in ibrutinib-treated CLL. Clones were sequenced by immunoSEQ multiplex PCR, and TCRdb holds only the in-frame ones, with some missing. The table includes 300,000 to 350,000 clones, almost 80% detected once. This sample comprised PBMCs, obtained before ibrutinib treatment. All receptors come from a human donor with chronic lymphocytic leukemia. CDR3s include the opening cysteine and the closing phenylalanine or tryptophan. D genes are given only for firm matches. Size is stated for part of the rows, as once, few or many counts, or as a class when the clone is expanded.

V,J,D,size,CDR3
TRBV5-8,TRBJ2-5,TRBD1,NA,CASSQHPGQGGETQYF
TRBV4-3,TRBJ2-3,TRBD1,NA,CASSQGVAGGFTDTQYF
TRBV19,TRBJ1-1,NA,NA,CASSIDSRGINTEAFF
TRBV6-1,TRBJ1-3,NA,few,CASSESVTDLNTIYF
TRBV5-4,TRBJ2-1,TRBD2,NA,CASSRTSGYNEQFF
TRBV2,TRBJ2-5,TRBD1,NA,CASRRERKTRGLWETQYF
TRBV5-1,TRBJ2-3,NA,NA,CASSLGPTSDTQYF
TRBV10-2,TRBJ2-1,TRBD1,few,CASSEAGGRQFF
TRBV7-2,TRBJ2-5,NA,NA,CASSLRLDWRETQYF
TRBV30,TRBJ1-5,NA,NA,CAWSKGIGQPQHF
TRBV6-6,TRBJ2-7,TRBD1,few,CASRRDRGAIYEQYF
TRBV5-1,TRBJ2-1,TRBD2,NA,CASSLVGLAGLSSYNEQFF
TRBV27,TRBJ2-6,TRBD1,NA,CASRGQGIFGANVLTF
TRBV7-9,TRBJ2-3,TRBD2,NA,CASSLSSGKIYF
TRBV7-7,TRBJ2-1,NA,NA,CASSEDSYNEQFF
TRBV5-1,TRBJ1-2,NA,few,CASSPRDVAGLLGYTF
TRBV18,TRBJ2-1,NA,NA,CASSPTGYNEQFF
TRBV5-1,TRBJ2-7,NA,NA,CASSLPGYEQYF
TRBV29-1,TRBJ2-1,TRBD2,NA,CSVEPRLAGGPWNEQFF
TRBV30,TRBJ2-1,NA,NA,CAWSAPTDEQFF
TRBV27,TRBJ2-7,NA,once,CASSLRAQGAPYEQYF
TRBV5-6,TRBJ2-5,NA,NA,CASSLWAGDFGETQYF
TRBV4-3,TRBJ1-2,NA,NA,CASSLTDQEPIWGYTF
TRBV5-4,TRBJ2-1,NA,NA,CASSLVFDYTLNEQFF
TRBV7-6,TRBJ2-2,TRBD2,once,CASSLVTSGANTGELFF
TRBV5-4,TRBJ1-2,TRBD1,NA,CASSSPGGGYGYTF
TRBV27,TRBJ2-7,NA,NA,CASSLSSGSSYEQYF
TRBV29-1,TRBJ1-1,NA,NA,CSVATTVGGTEAFF
TRBV28,TRBJ2-7,TRBD1,once,CASGRQGTYEQYF
TRBV20-1,TRBJ1-4,NA,few,CSAEGGAKLFF
TRBV11-3,TRBJ2-2,TRBD1,few,CASSQGANTGELFF
TRBV27,TRBJ2-7,TRBD2,NA,CASRPSGRYEQYF
TRBV4-1,TRBJ2-7,TRBD2,NA,CASSQDRTSGSYEQYF
TRBV10-3,TRBJ2-5,TRBD2,NA,CAISAGAGGGETQYF
TRBV2,TRBJ2-3,TRBD2,NA,CASSESGGRRYTQYF
TRBV29-1,TRBJ1-1,TRBD1,NA,CSVHRGPSTEAFF
TRBV4-3,TRBJ2-2,TRBD2,few,CASSQDWVGILAGNTGELFF
TRBV2,TRBJ2-7,TRBD2,NA,CASRRLAGGYEQYF
TRBV19,TRBJ2-7,NA,NA,CASSPRAGILPYEQYF
TRBV10-3,TRBJ1-2,NA,NA,CAISPDHYGYTF
TRBV27,TRBJ2-7,NA,NA,CASSLRQTYEQYF
TRBV28,TRBJ2-1,TRBD1,NA,CASRTVGTAINEQFF
TRBV12-2,TRBJ2-1,NA,NA,CASRLIRKGRERAGPFINEQFF
TRBV14,TRBJ2-1,NA,few,CASSQGPGLRANEQFF
TRBV7-2,TRBJ1-2,TRBD1,NA,CASRTGGGEGSYGYTF
TRBV7-8,TRBJ2-1,NA,NA,CASSRTRMSSYNEQFF
TRBV7-8,TRBJ1-1,NA,NA,CASSLGNTDNTEAFF
TRBV7-9,TRBJ1-1,TRBD1,NA,CASSLGGGQFTEAFF
TRBV5-1,TRBJ2-5,NA,NA,CASSLNRETQYF
TRBV15,TRBJ2-5,NA,NA,CATSRGHRDQETQYF